Listed here are 14 T cell receptor beta chains from one sample, sequenced in a study of blood T cell repertoires in COVID-19. Profiled with immunoSEQ multiplex PCR; TCRdb holds only in-frame clones, not every one. Altogether tens of thousands of clones are present, 70% to 90% being singletons, with the ten largest covering about 12%. Sequenced input: peripheral blood. The receptors originated from a human donor in a cohort sampled during active COVID-19.

The chain recombines TRBV7-9 with TRBJ1-2; no firm D call. This CDR3 has 14 amino acids. Trimming pared 5 bases from V and 0 bases from J, leaving 10 bases between. CDR1 and CDR2 (germline): SEHNR, FQNEAQ (reference sequence). The CDR3 is CASSPRRANYGYTF. In nucleotides, the CDR3 is TGTGCCAGCAGCCCGCGACGGGCTAACTATGGCTACACCTTC.

V usage is TRBV5-1 and J usage is TRBJ2-3; TRBD2 agrees at 13 bases. V was pared by 5 bases and J by 6 bases, with 9 bases of the junction left unmatched. Germline CDR1 reads SGHRS; CDR2 reads YFSETQ. The CDR3 has 16 amino acids. The CDR3: CASRRSGTSGVDTQYF. The CDR3 DNA is TGCGCCAGCAGACGATCCGGGACTAGCGGGGTTGATACGCAGTATTTT.

The rearrangement joins TRBV2 to TRBJ2-7, with 9 bases aligning to TRBD2. The V segment lost 7 bases and the J segment 2 bases; nucleotides outside the gene matches: 9. The length of the CDR3 is 15 residues. The V gene's germline CDR1 is SNHLY and CDR2 FYNNEI. The DNA of the CDR3 is TGTGCCAGCACAGTAAGCGGGGGGCGCACCTACGAGCAGTACTTC. This sequence encodes CASTVSGGRTYEQYF.

The chain carries TRBV18 and TRBJ1-2; tentatively, D is TRBD1 (6 bases). Trimming left V 4 bases short and J 4 bases short, with 13 bases between. Germline V gene lookup returns CDR1 KGHSH and CDR2 LQKENI. CDR3 length: 14 residues. CDR3 sequence (DNA): TGTGCCAGCTCACTTGCAGGGGAGATCTATGGCTACACCTTC. Protein sequence: CASSLAGEIYGYTF.

The chain uses TRBV4-1 and TRBJ2-1; tentatively, D is TRBD2 (5 bases). V gave up 4 bases and J gave up 9 bases, with 16 bases separating them. This CDR3 region has 14 residues. Germline V CDR1 and CDR2: MGHRA, YSYEKL. This chain's CDR3 is CASSLYAGRSEQFF. The DNA for the CDR3 is TGCGCCAGCAGCCTCTATGCGGGTCGTAGTGAGCAGTTCTTC.

The chain employs TRBV29-1 and TRBJ1-1, with 9 positions matching TRBD1. CDR3 length: 14 residues. J gave up 3 bases and V 5 bases, and 7 bases lay outside the gene matches. Germline V gene lookup returns CDR1 SQVTM and CDR2 ANQGSEA. CDR3 protein: CSVRDRGRDTEAFF. DNA for the CDR3: TGCAGCGTTAGAGACAGGGGGAGGGACACTGAAGCTTTCTTT.

The genes are TRBV5-4 and TRBJ2-1; D is possibly TRBD2 (6 bases). V was cut by 1 base and J by 4 bases, with 15 bases left in between. This CDR3 contains 16 residues. Germline lookup yields CDR1 SGHNT and CDR2 YYREEE (reference sequence). In DNA, the CDR3 is TGTGCCAGCAGCTTGAAGGGCAGACTAGAGTACAATGAGCAGTTCTTC. Its protein is CASSLKGRLEYNEQFF.

The genes are TRBV7-9 and TRBJ2-3; 12 bases line up with TRBD2. In germline, CDR1 is SEHNR, CDR2 FQNEAQ (reference sequence). The ends lost 1 base at V and 7 bases at J; junction bases unmatched: 3. The CDR3 covers 15 residues. The CDR3 loop reads CASSLELAGGHTQYF. For the CDR3, the DNA is TGTGCCAGCAGCTTAGAACTAGCGGGGGGCCATACGCAGTATTTT.

This clone was observed many times. The chain is built from TRBV28 and TRBJ1-2, with D unclear. Trimming stripped 6 bases from V and 4 bases from J, with 12 bases between. The CDR3 has 13 residues. Per germline, CDR1 MDHEN and CDR2 SYDVKM. The CDR3 protein is CASRPFASYGYTF. The CDR3 DNA is TGTGCCAGCAGACCCTTTGCGTCCTATGGCTACACCTTC.

This clone appeared a single time. J is TRBJ2-7 and V is TRBV10-3; 15 bases fit TRBD2. Germline-derived CDR1 and CDR2 are ENHRY and SYGVKD. V dropped 7 bases and J dropped 1; count of bases not matched to a gene: 5. The CDR3 has 16 amino acids. The CDR3 nucleotides read TGTGCCATCAACTCGGGACTAGCGGGGGGTTCCTACGAGCAGTACTTC. Protein product: CAINSGLAGGSYEQYF.

The chain recombines TRBV7-9 with TRBJ1-2, with unresolved D. The V and J ends lost 7 bases and 4 bases respectively, with 13 bases between them. The CDR3 extends over 13 amino acids. From germline, CDR1 is SEHNR and CDR2 FQNEAQ (reference sequence). The CDR3 DNA is TGTGCCAGCAAAAGGAACGAGGGCTATGGCTACACCTTC. Translating it yields CASKRNEGYGYTF.

The V call is TRBV28, the J call TRBJ1-2; D unclear. The CDR3 is 12 amino acids. The germline V and J ends were trimmed by 8 bases and 4 bases, with 11 bases remaining between them. Germline CDR1 is MDHEN and CDR2 is SYDVKM. The CDR3 coding sequence is TGTGCCAGCCGTCAAGAGGCCTATGGCTACACCTTC. Translated, it gives CASRQEAYGYTF.

V usage is TRBV4-3 and J usage is TRBJ2-5, with 8 bases fitting TRBD2. This CDR3 region has 16 residues. Germline values: CDR1 LGHNA, CDR2 YSLEER. The V segment lost 1 base and the J segment 5 bases; nucleotides outside the gene matches: 9. The CDR3 region is CASSQGAAGAGETQYF. The CDR3 region has the DNA TGCGCCAGCAGCCAAGGGGCAGCGGGGGCGGGGGAGACCCAGTACTTC.

This clone was found once. This chain connects TRBV18 to TRBJ1-1; perhaps TRBD1 as D (5 bases). Per germline, CDR1 KGHSH and CDR2 LQKENI. The CDR3 sequence is 13 residues long. Deletions cut 1 base from V and 4 bases from J, with 7 bases between. CDR3 bases: TGTGCCAGCTCACCACTGGGGGGCACTGAAGCTTTCTTT. Its translation is CASSPLGGTEAFF.